The present T cell receptor (beta chain) was sequenced within a study of molecular identifiers for immune sequencing clone quantification. Findings and limits, study-wide: Under 1% of molecules in naive cells, but over 98% of effector molecules, belonged to clones above 20 RNA copies.

This clonotype was seen only a few times. Its antigen is not known. Each library that profiled naive CD8 cells came from roughly 20,000 to 1,000,000 sorted cells with 10%, 30% or 50% RNA. The CD8+CD4-CCR7+CD45RA+ phenotype defined the sorted naive CD8 T cells. MiXCR was run by TCRdb on the PCR reads, yielding one entry per CDR3 protein. Among about 510,000 distinct CDR3 sequences listed, around a fifth were seen once. Germline CDR1 reads MNHNS; CDR2 reads SASEGT. There are 15 residues in the CDR3. V was cut by 6 bases and J by 3 bases, with 18 bases left in between. Sequenced material: naive CD8+ T cells from blood, with Jurkat cell RNA spiked in. Subset of the sample: FACS-sorted CD8+CD4-CCR7+CD45RA+ naive T cells. This TCR was recovered from a human donor in good health. Some libraries in this study had Jurkat cell RNA spiked in. V usage is TRBV6-1 and J usage is TRBJ2-7; D is uncertain. CDR3 in amino acids: CASRTETQASYEQYF. CDR3 bases: TGTGCCAGCAGAACCGAGACGCAGGCCAGCTACGAGCAGTACTTC.